This T cell receptor beta chain derives from a study of post-analysis software for immune sequencing data. Study-wide background: Both relapsing-remitting and secondary progressive multiple sclerosis featured among the disease courses, as did progressive-relapsing multiple sclerosis.

Study-level points and caveats: F measure showed strong co-clustering of same-batch samples. Patients showed TRBV5-6, TRBV5-1 and TRBV20-1 among four to six TRBV segments more frequent than in controls. Normalized Chao1 diversity was significantly reduced in patients versus controls.

Prepared TCR beta cDNA libraries contained unique molecular identifiers. Yield was roughly 0.5 million cDNA molecules from approximately 0.95 to 9.8 million T cells. Via MiXCR, TCRdb re-called the PCR reads, giving one row per CDR3 protein. The profile covers around 440,000 distinct CDR3 sequences, with 40% to 55% appearing a single time and around 10% taken by the ten largest. This clonotype has more than one count but fewer than ten. The antigen remains unidentified. This CDR3 comprises 17 residues. Germline values: CDR1 SQVTM, CDR2 ANQGSEA. V lost 4 bases, J lost 13 bases, and 32 bases lay in between.

The specimen sequenced was blood. The clonotype originates from a girl aged 10 to 17 with multiple sclerosis. The chain combines TRBV29-1 with TRBJ2-4; perhaps TRBD1 as D (6 bases). The CDR3 nucleotides are TGCAGCGTTGGCATCTTCGGGGACAAGTCCTCGAGCTATGAGCAGTACTTC. The encoded protein is CSVGIFGDKSSSYEQYF.